The clone carrying this TCR beta chain was seen repeatedly, ten times or more. The V gene's germline CDR1 is MNHNS and CDR2 SASEGT. This CDR3 contains 14 residues. V was shortened by 4 bases and J by 6 bases, with 15 bases between the two germline ends. These data originate in a study of Graves' ophthalmopathy and Graves' hyperthyroidism. Transcripts of RNA were the source for amplifying TCR beta CDR3 regions. RT-PCR in the first round used HTBI primers; a second-round multiplex PCR followed. From the multiplex PCR reads, TCRdb called clonotypes with MiXCR, one entry per CDR3 protein. In the table there are about 340,000 distinct CDR3 sequences, 15% to 20% of which are singletons.

Sequencing was performed on peripheral blood. The chain links TRBV6-1 to TRBJ1-1; no clear D gene. The sequence came from an adult man with Graves' ophthalmopathy. Here the CDR3 DNA reads TGTGCCAGCAGTGCGAAGACATCTGGCGCTGAAGCTTTCTTT. This encodes CASSAKTSGAEAFF.